A selection of T cell receptor beta chains follows, all from one sample in a study of blood T cell repertoires in COVID-19. TCRdb keeps only in-frame clones here, not all; method: immunoSEQ multiplex PCR. The table has fewer than 250,000 clones, about nine tenths seen once; the top ten hold more than 0.8%. What was sequenced was peripheral blood. The receptors were gathered from a man aged 25 to 45 with COVID-19, enrolled during active disease. CDR3s include the opening cysteine and the closing phenylalanine or tryptophan. The D gene is left open where the match is weak. Clone sizes are given selectively: once, few, many, or a class where the clone is expanded.

TRBV3-1/TRBV3-2	-	TRBJ2-3	TRBD2	CASSPHAPLLAGGTDTQYF	TGTGCCAGCAGCCCCCACGCCCCTCTCCTAGCGGGGGGCACAGATACGCAGTATTTT
TRBV27	once	TRBJ2-5	-	CASSFHGSETQYF	TGTGCCAGCAGTTTCCACGGTTCAGAGACCCAGTACTTC
TRBV11-3	few	TRBJ1-3	-	CASSPGGSSGNTIYF	TGTGCCAGCAGCCCGGGCGGGAGCTCTGGAAACACCATATATTTT
TRBV10-3	-	TRBJ2-7	TRBD1	CAILRDRGAGEQYF	TGTGCCATCCTCCGGGACAGGGGTGCGGGCGAGCAGTACTTC
TRBV5-1	few	TRBJ1-1	-	CASRGSMNTEAFF	TGCGCCAGCAGGGGCAGTATGAACACTGAAGCTTTCTTT
TRBV5-6	-	TRBJ2-1	TRBD1	CASSFRGSRIYNEQFF	TGTGCCAGCAGCTTCAGGGGGTCGAGGATCTACAATGAGCAGTTCTTC
TRBV6-1	-	TRBJ2-7	TRBD1	CASSEAGDSSYEQYF	TGTGCCAGCAGTGAAGCGGGGGACAGCTCCTACGAGCAGTACTTC
TRBV5-1	-	TRBJ1-2	TRBD1	CASSLAGTGDGYTF	TGCGCCAGCAGCTTGGCCGGGACAGGGGACGGCTACACCTTC
TRBV11-2	-	TRBJ2-5	TRBD2	CASSLETSGGTQYF	TGTGCCAGCAGCTTAGAGACTAGCGGAGGGACCCAGTACTTC
TRBV11-2	-	TRBJ2-7	TRBD1	CASSGGGTGGGYEQYF	TGTGCCAGCAGCGGAGGAGGGACAGGGGGCGGGTACGAGCAGTACTTC
TRBV11-2	once	TRBJ1-2	-	CASSLDLRGAVSYGYTF	TGTGCCAGCAGCTTAGATCTACGGGGAGCAGTTAGCTATGGCTACACCTTC
TRBV5-6	-	TRBJ2-6	-	CASSLVTYSGANVLTF	TGTGCCAGCAGCTTAGTGACATACTCTGGGGCCAACGTCCTGACTTTC
TRBV10-3	-	TRBJ1-3	-	CAIRDVGAGGRNTIYF	TGTGCCATCAGAGACGTAGGGGCTGGGGGGAGAAACACCATATATTTT
TRBV30	few	TRBJ1-2	-	CAWNRGRGLYGYTF	TGTGCCTGGAACCGAGGGCGCGGCCTCTATGGCTACACCTTC
TRBV5-1	-	TRBJ2-3	TRBD1	CASSQDRGLDTQYF	TGCGCCAGCAGCCAGGACAGGGGGTTGGATACGCAGTATTTT
TRBV7-6	-	TRBJ2-3	TRBD2	CASSLGLAGGPDTQYF	TGTGCCAGCAGCTTAGGACTGGCGGGGGGGCCCGATACGCAGTATTTT
TRBV13	-	TRBJ2-5	TRBD1	CASRGQGNGQETQYF	TGTGCCAGCAGAGGACAGGGGAATGGGCAAGAGACCCAGTACTTC
TRBV11-2	-	TRBJ2-5	-	CASSFGRGGGRETQYF	TGTGCCAGCAGCTTCGGGCGAGGGGGGGGGCGGGAGACCCAGTACTTC
TRBV6-2/TRBV6-3	-	TRBJ1-2	TRBD1	CASSYSAGQGAAYGYTF	TGTGCCAGCAGTTACTCGGCAGGTCAGGGGGCGGCCTATGGCTACACCTTC
TRBV6-5	-	TRBJ2-7	TRBD2	CASSPPLAGYYEQYF	TGTGCCAGCAGTCCCCCCTTAGCGGGGTACTACGAGCAGTACTTC
TRBV11-2	-	TRBJ1-2	TRBD1	CASSQATGGSFYGYTF	TGTGCCAGCAGCCAGGCCACAGGGGGCTCTTTCTATGGCTACACCTTC
TRBV19	-	TRBJ1-5	TRBD1	CASKEGAGNQPQHF	TGTGCCAGTAAAGAGGGGGCCGGTAATCAGCCCCAGCATTTT
TRBV10-3	-	TRBJ2-7	TRBD1	CATNPDRRDYEQYF	TGTGCCACCAACCCGGACAGGAGAGACTACGAGCAGTACTTC
TRBV10-3	once	TRBJ1-3	-	CAISELETRNTIYF	TGTGCCATCAGTGAGTTGGAGACGCGGAACACCATATATTTT
TRBV5-4	-	TRBJ1-2	TRBD1	CASSLAARGSAYGYTF	TGTGCCAGCAGCTTGGCCGCCAGGGGGTCAGCCTATGGCTACACCTTC
TRBV11-2	-	TRBJ1-1	-	CASSFDTEAFF	TGTGCCAGCAGTTTCGACACTGAAGCTTTCTTT
TRBV4-2	-	TRBJ2-3	-	CASSQETASDTQYF	TGTGCCAGCAGCCAAGAGACAGCGTCAGATACGCAGTATTTT